This TCR beta chain derives from a study of radiation and T cells in renal cell carcinoma. Study-wide findings and caveats: In blood, top tumor clones expanded by 2 weeks, shrinking by 4.

About this clone itself: Its antigen is unknown.

Sequencing was performed with immunoSEQ multiplex PCR; in TCRdb, only in-frame clones are kept and a portion is missing. The data show roughly 170,000 clones, about 88% seen once. Described time point: blood 4 weeks post-SBRT, at nephrectomy. Noted treatment: 15 Gy SBRT to primary tumor, nephrectomy 4 weeks later. Nephrectomy followed 15 Gy stereotactic body radiation by 4 weeks. Blood was sampled at baseline, 2 weeks and 4 weeks after SBRT. The source is a woman in her fifties or sixties with renal cell carcinoma. Sample: blood, taken from a patient whose treatment included radiotherapy and nephrectomy.

This CDR3 reads CASSLQGATRGGPADTQYF. The CDR3 coding sequence is TGCGCCAGCAGCTTACAGGGGGCCACCCGCGGGGGGCCCGCAGATACGCAGTATTTT. The J gene is TRBJ2-3, the V gene TRBV5-1; possible D gene TRBD1, 9 bases. With 2 bases removed from V and 4 bases from J, the gap between germline ends came to 26 bases. Germline V gene lookup returns CDR1 SGHRS and CDR2 YFSETQ. The CDR3 is 19 residues long.